These 8 T cell receptor beta chains share one sample of origin, sequenced in a study of blood T cell repertoires in COVID-19. The repertoire was sequenced with immunoSEQ multiplex PCR; TCRdb's copy has only in-frame clones and lacks some. The sample includes approximately 190,000 clones, approximately 82% of them seen just once. The specimen was peripheral blood. These receptors came from a human donor with acute or convalescent COVID-19. The donor label of this sample is uncertain.

The chain recombines TRBV28 with TRBJ1-2, with no clear D. Germline loops: CDR1 MDHEN, CDR2 SYDVKM. The V gene lost 7 bases and the J gene lost 0 bases, with 12 bases spanning the gap. The CDR3 runs 14 residues. The CDR3 protein is CASKRGSTNYGYTF. The CDR3 nucleotides are TGTGCCAGCAAGCGTGGGTCGACTAACTATGGCTACACCTTC.

V gene TRBV10-3 combines with J gene TRBJ1-2; D perhaps matches TRBD1 (6 bases). This CDR3 is built from 15 residues. Germline V gene lookup returns CDR1 ENHRY and CDR2 SYGVKD. Trimming removed 3 bases from V and 8 bases from J, with 19 bases in between. The CDR3 DNA reads TGTGCCATCAGTGACTCAGGGGCCTACCATAACGGCTACACCTTC. Translating it yields CAISDSGAYHNGYTF.

This chain links TRBV2 with TRBJ1-5, with unresolved D. The CDR3 sequence is 14 residues long. CDR1 SNHLY and CDR2 FYNNEI come from the germline V gene. Between the trimmed V and J ends, which lost 4 bases and 0 bases, there was a span of 7 bases. CDR3 nucleotides: TGTGCCAGCAGTGGGCAGAATAGCAATCAGCCCCAGCATTTT. This codes for CASSGQNSNQPQHF.

This clone was seen a few times. V gene TRBV6-4 combines with J gene TRBJ2-3; no firm D call. The CDR3 spans 13 residues. V gave up 4 bases and J gave up 5 bases, with 10 bases separating them. Germline CDR1 reads MRHNA; CDR2 reads SNTAGT. CDR3 nucleotides: TGTGCCAGCAGTGCCCTAGGTGGAGATACGCAGTATTTT. Its translation: CASSALGGDTQYF.

The J gene is TRBJ2-1, the V gene TRBV6-5; TRBD1 might be the D (6 bases). Trimming pared 6 bases from V and 8 bases from J, leaving 17 bases between. CDR3 length: 14 residues. CDR1 and CDR2 from the germline V gene are MNHEY and SVGAGI. The DNA of the CDR3 is TGTGCCAGCAGCCCCGGACAGAGGGCCTATGAGCAGTTCTTC. Encoded protein: CASSPGQRAYEQFF.

The chain recombines TRBV27 with TRBJ2-3, with D perhaps TRBD1 (5 bases). The CDR3 is 15 residues long. Germline V lookup: CDR1 MNHEY, CDR2 SMNVEV (reference sequence). V was clipped by 5 bases and J by 3 bases, with 15 bases between them. The CDR3 spells CASSLSWAGTDTQYF. The CDR3 DNA reads TGTGCCAGCAGTCTTTCGTGGGCAGGGACAGATACGCAGTATTTT.

The gene calls are TRBV29-1 and TRBJ1-2, with a weak D call TRBD1 (6 bases). The ends were cut back, 2 bases at V and 4 bases at J, with 11 bases in the middle. The length of the CDR3 is 13 residues. Germline CDR1 and CDR2: SQVTM and ANQGSEA. CDR3 sequence reads: CSVERGGGYGYTF. The CDR3 DNA reads as TGCAGCGTTGAAAGGGGAGGGGGCTATGGCTACACCTTC.

This rearrangement joins TRBV30 to TRBJ1-1; D unclear. The CDR3 is 13 residues long. V was clipped by 3 bases and J by 0 bases, with 8 bases between them. From germline, CDR1 is GTSNPN and CDR2 SVGIG (reference sequence). This CDR3 is CAWSVLMNTEAFF. The CDR3 DNA sequence: TGTGCCTGGAGCGTCCTTATGAACACTGAAGCTTTCTTT.